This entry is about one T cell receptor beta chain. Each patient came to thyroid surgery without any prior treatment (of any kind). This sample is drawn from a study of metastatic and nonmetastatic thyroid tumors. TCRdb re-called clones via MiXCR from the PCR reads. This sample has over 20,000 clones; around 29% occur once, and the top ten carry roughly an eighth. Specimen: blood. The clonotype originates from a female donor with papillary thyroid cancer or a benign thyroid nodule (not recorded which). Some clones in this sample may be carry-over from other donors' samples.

In DNA, the CDR3 is TGTGCCAGCAGTGAGAAGACAGTCCAGTTCTTC. Residues: CASSEKTVQFF. V is TRBV6-1 and J is TRBJ2-1; D may be TRBD1 (5 bases). CDR3 size: 11 residues. Germline CDR1 MNHNS, CDR2 SASEGT. Trimming cost V 3 bases and J 13 bases, with 10 bases left between them.